This TCR beta chain is from a study of blood T cell repertoires in COVID-19. Overall study context: Acute and convalescent COVID-19 samples came from the United States, Italy and Spain. In each case, the material was cDNA or gDNA derived from T cells, B-cell-depleted T cells, or PBMCs.

Authors' processing steps: The assay estimated nucleated cells by amplifying reference gene primers. Assay used: immunoSEQ multiplex PCR; TCRdb lists only in-frame clones, some missing. Clone size and V and J calls were adopted from that table, with D and trimming inferred from the DNA. This table holds roughly 150,000 clones, about 80% found once. Trimming took 2 bases from V and 2 from J, leaving 6 bases between them. Germline V gene data show CDR1 as KGHSH and CDR2 as LQKENI. The CDR3 runs 13 residues. Turning to this clone: Other nucleotide sequences from this sample produce the same CDR3.

The V and J genes are TRBV18 and TRBJ1-1, with D unresolved. This clonotype was obtained from a human donor in a cohort sampled during active COVID-19. The sample taken for sequencing was peripheral blood. This CDR3 is CASSPGQNTEAFF. The CDR3 DNA sequence: TGTGCCAGCTCACCAGGGCAAAACACTGAAGCTTTCTTT.